This T cell receptor beta chain was documented in a study of shared clonotypes between healthy human individuals. The germline V and J ends were trimmed by 8 bases and 0 bases, with 10 bases remaining between them. There are 13 residues in the CDR3. Germline-derived CDR1 and CDR2 are MDHEN and SYDVKM. Assay execution proceeded at the deep level. Each subset's genomic DNA was split evenly across several immunoSEQ plates. The assay was immunoSEQ multiplex PCR, and TCRdb's table has in-frame clones only and misses some. The repertoire consists of approximately 640,000 clones, with about two thirds occurring once and the leading ten covering about 1.7%. Study-level findings and limits: In a few donors, 4.5% to 5.5% of naive CD4 clonotypes appeared in common. Clonotype sharing levels among donors were expected to vary with sequencing depth.

Notes on this clone: Its matching antigen is unknown.

The TCR was taken from a woman aged 25 to 39 in good health. This chain uses TRBV28 with TRBJ2-5, with D perhaps being TRBD1 or TRBD2 (5 bases each). Sequencing was done on a sample of memory CD4+ T cells sorted from blood. Subset specified: CD45RA-negative fraction. Here the CDR3 DNA reads TGTGCCAGCGCCCTGGGGGACCAAGAGACCCAGTACTTC. Its protein is CASALGDQETQYF.